This T cell receptor (beta chain) is from a study of HIV-infected patients and healthy controls (dated 2014 in TCRdb). For the study in its entirety: CD4 counts rose modestly but significantly in 14 of 16 patients after three months of therapy, yet stayed below normal ranges. Relative to controls, total CDR3 counts per chain did not differ significantly, and patients lacked overall T-cell lymphocytopenia. After a further year of therapy, viral load was undetectable in all patients, having already become undetectable in about 75% of the 16 patients by the second bleed. Whether deep TCR repertoire sequencing of small blood samples from HIV patients could capture immune perturbation and reconstitution was tested in the study. No consistent shift in CD8 counts was seen during early therapy, whereas a slight rise was seen in the CD4:CD8 ratio. The research as a whole found: The use of whole blood limited sequencing depth and precluded separation of the dynamics of distinct T-cell subpopulations. HLA typing of donors was not performed in the study. More CDR3s were shared between individuals among healthy controls than among HIV+ patients, as measured by Jaccard index and by the count of highly shared sequences. During therapy, HIV-associated CDR3s significantly decreased in frequency, while CMV-associated CDR3s did not change significantly, though most became more frequent. Comparisons were complicated by unequal numbers of distinct sequences between patients and controls, and rare events from HIV-infected data were overweighted by size-matching. Oligoclonality may be reflected in the significantly higher mean Gini indices of HIV-infected repertoires compared with controls. Processing included only sixteen HIV-infected individuals, and this was regarded by the authors as a major limit on how widely the findings apply. Significantly different mean usage between HIV-infected patients and controls was observed for eight alpha and eight beta V genes. The pairing of alpha and beta chains was not determined in the samples. MAIT cell alpha-chain CDR3s were present at high frequency in healthy controls but severely depleted in HIV+ repertoires. The observed differences in diversity could not be explained by the slight differences in age and sex profiles between the study cohorts. In HIV-infected patients, the apparent post-therapy recovery of the Gini index was not replicated in size-matched repertoire data. Compared with untreated HIV+ repertoires, healthy control repertoires had roughly threefold more distinct CDR3s and higher Shannon diversity.

From cysteine to phenylalanine, the CDR3 is 15 amino acids long. Of the read, only the CDR3 DNA is kept; its 45 bases are in frame from base 1. V is cut by 2 bases and J by 8 bases, and the space between the germline ends is 16 bases. The germline V gene encodes CDR1 SGHAT and CDR2 FQDESV (reference sequence). This clonotype was seen repeatedly, ten times or more. Its antigen remains unidentified. One base away there is no much larger clone; base qualities are not given. Whole blood was used without cell fractionation, so all unsorted peripheral T cells were reflected in the repertoire. For RNA extraction, roughly 2.5 ml of peripheral blood was collected into Tempus tubes. The study enrolled HIV-infected adults who had not yet received antiretroviral therapy and were about to begin treatment, and it processed the first sixteen eligible patients. Treatment interruptions were among the grounds for excluding patients from enrollment, as were febrile or AIDS-related illness, tumors, hepatitis B or C coinfection, immunomodulatory therapy and recent vaccination. The TURBO-DNase kit was used to remove leftover genomic DNA, and GLOBINclear was used to deplete globin mRNA. The study collected pretreatment blood from HIV-infected patients just before antiretroviral therapy was started.

About 500 ng RNA was reverse transcribed with SuperScript III using primers against the alpha and beta constant regions. Alpha and beta chain libraries were generated separately via chain-specific third strand synthesis with multiplexing indices. To avoid primer bias, the protocol used one single primer pair to amplify every rearrangement within a chain, and the protocol also attached molecular barcodes to each cDNA molecule. Purified cDNA was joined by T4 RNA Ligase 1 to a 5' RACE adapter carrying a random hexamer and the SP2 sequencing primer site. With slow temperature ramps used to favor optimal annealing, second strand synthesis was primed from the SP2 site with Phusion polymerase. The 12-nucleotide barcode on each molecule comprised two random hexamer sequences, both introduced before amplification and concatenated. An amplification PCR of about 24 cycles with P5s and P7 primers came after a short first PCR that had added P5 and P7 adapter elements plus a second index. A total of 25 to 30 PCR cycles were applied to the libraries, which were quantified on a Qubit, sized on a Bioanalyzer, and diluted to about 3.7 nM. Sequencing of the normalized libraries was performed on an Illumina MiSeq with 2 x 250 paired-end kits. Into around 9.9 ul Tris-Cl, the reverse transcription reactions were eluted following cleanup on MinElute columns. The adapter ligations were run for 23 hours at 16 degrees C, and AMPure XP beads at a 1:1 ratio were afterwards used to clean them. On the authors' methods: Demultiplexed FASTQ files were processed with a modified Decombinator by which V, J, insert and barcode information was output. Sequences that shared a barcode but differed from the dominant sequence were treated as errors and discarded, and barcodes were clustered at Levenshtein distance 3 and counted to estimate the original cDNA molecules. The R packages ineq, vegan, igraph and RCytoscape were used for downstream analyses, with IMGT nomenclature and CDR3 definitions applied. The authors computed V gene usage over distinct sequences and counted each TCR a single time to avoid skew from clonal expansion. Similarity networks connected unique CDR3 amino acid sequences within a donor whenever two sequences differed by a single Levenshtein edit. Published HIV-specific CDR3s (just under 95 alpha, several hundred beta) and CMV-specific CDR3s (more than twelve alpha, about 250 beta) were assembled and queried against the repertoires. Random subsampling to size-matched repertoires showed patients' decreased diversity was not caused by their lower sequence numbers. The raw public reads went through TCRdb reprocessing: fastp at Q25, MiXCR clone calling, in-frame beta chains kept. Every distinct CDR3 protein forms one entry, paired with its most common genes and DNA. These V and J calls rely on TCRdb rather than the paper's analysis. This sample comprises more than 9,500 distinct CDR3 sequences, around 7% of them detected only once. About 37% of the sample goes to the ten largest clones.

The source was blood, collected before antiretroviral therapy. The chain employs TRBV11-1 and TRBJ2-4; TRBD2 is a weak D gene call, 7 bases matching. This receptor was identified in an adult with HIV infection. Read as DNA, the sequence is TGTGCCAGCAGCTTACCCTGGGAGGGGGGAGACATTCAGTACTTC. Its protein is CASSLPWEGGDIQYF.